Following are 10 T cell receptor beta chains from one sample sequenced in a study of response to subunit inactivated influenza vaccine. TCRdb itself ran the RT-PCR reads through MiXCR, one entry per CDR3 protein. This table holds roughly 760,000 distinct CDR3 sequences, 20% to 25% found once. The sample consisted of PBMCs from blood, taken around 5 days after vaccination. These receptor sequences come from a man aged 45 to 65 who received an inactivated influenza vaccine.

This clonotype has a count of ten or more. The genes are TRBV6-2 or TRBV6-3 and TRBJ2-1; 10 nucleotides match TRBD2. The CDR3 totals 15 residues. CDR1 is MNHEY and CDR2 is SVGEGT in the germline V gene. V gave up 4 bases and J gave up 2 bases; unmatched junction bases: 2. CDR3 coding DNA: TGTGCCAGCAGTTTTAGCGGGGGGCCCTACAATGAGCAGTTCTTC. This encodes CASSFSGGPYNEQFF.

V is TRBV7-9 and J is TRBJ1-2, with no clear D. CDR1 SEHNR and CDR2 FQNEAQ come from the germline V gene (reference sequence). The V end lost 1 base, the J end lost 10 bases, and 10 bases lay between the germline ends. This CDR3 is built from 12 residues. Here the CDR3 reads CASSLVGMDYTF. DNA for the CDR3: TGTGCCAGCAGCTTAGTAGGGATGGACTACACCTTC.

The V call is TRBV28, the J call TRBJ1-2; 8 bases line up with TRBD1. With V trimmed by 4 bases and J by 4 bases, 8 bases remained unmatched. The CDR3 has 15 residues. The germline V gene encodes CDR1 MDHEN and CDR2 SYDVKM. This CDR3 reads CASSSDGTGSYGYTF. As DNA, the CDR3 is TGTGCCAGCAGTTCCGACGGGACAGGATCCTATGGCTACACCTTC.

This clonotype was seen many times. The genes are TRBV4-3 and TRBJ2-2; D is perhaps TRBD2 (5 bases). The CDR3 contains 15 residues. Germline CDR1 is LGHNA and CDR2 is YSLEER. Trimming shortened V by 7 bases and J by 0 bases, and 12 bases separated the two germline ends. CDR3 sequence reads: CASNDAGTNTGELFF. Written as DNA, the CDR3 is TGCGCCAGCAACGATGCGGGCACGAACACCGGGGAGCTGTTTTTT.

The J gene is TRBJ1-5, the V gene TRBV20-1; D is possibly TRBD1 (5 bases). CDR1 and CDR2 (germline): DFQATT, SNEGSKA (reference sequence). With 5 bases removed from V and 0 bases from J, the gap between germline ends came to 14 bases. This CDR3 contains 15 residues. For the CDR3, the DNA is TGCAGTGCTGCTTTAGGGGTTCGTAGCAATCAGCCCCAGCATTTT. Its protein is CSAALGVRSNQPQHF.

This clonotype was detected a few times. V and J are TRBV4-1 and TRBJ1-1; 10 nucleotides match TRBD1. V lost 0 bases and J lost 3; bases outside the gene matches: 4. CDR1 and CDR2 from the germline V gene are MGHRA and YSYEKL. CDR3 length: 16 amino acids. CDR3 sequence: CASSQDGTGADTEAFF. As DNA, the CDR3 is TGCGCCAGCAGCCAAGATGGGACAGGGGCAGACACTGAAGCTTTCTTT.

This clonotype was seen a handful of times. The chain joins TRBV7-2 to TRBJ2-7; D uncertain. The germline V gene encodes CDR1 SGHTA and CDR2 FQGNSA. The CDR3 has 12 amino acids. Trimming removed 2 bases at V and 6 bases at J, with 8 bases between. CDR3 amino acids: CASSLSRTEQYF. The CDR3 nucleotides are TGTGCCAGCAGCTTAAGCAGGACCGAGCAGTACTTC.

This rearrangement joins TRBV29-1 to TRBJ2-7; possibly TRBD2 for D (5 bases). Germline V gene sequence: CDR1 SQVTM, CDR2 ANQGSEA. There are 13 residues in the CDR3. V lost 4 bases to trimming and J lost 5 bases, with 15 bases between them. The CDR3 sequence is CSVAGIESHEQYF. CDR3 bases: TGCAGCGTTGCGGGAATTGAATCTCACGAGCAGTACTTC.

This clonotype has only a few counts. This chain links TRBV7-6 with TRBJ1-1; D unresolved. V gave up 5 bases and J gave up 4 bases, with 17 bases separating them. The germline V gene has CDR1 SGHVS and CDR2 FNYEAQ. The CDR3 covers 15 residues. CDR3 coding DNA: TGTGCCAGCAGCCCACCCATTGATCGTGGCACTGAAGCTTTCTTT. Translated, it gives CASSPPIDRGTEAFF.

This clonotype has more than one count but fewer than ten. This chain links TRBV12-3 or TRBV12-4 with TRBJ2-7; 8 positions match TRBD1. There are 14 residues in the CDR3. Germline trimming cut 6 bases from V and 3 bases from J; bases unmatched to any gene: 7. In DNA form, the CDR3 reads TGTGCCAGCAGCATGGGACAGGTTCGCTACGAGCAGTACTTC. Its protein product is CASSMGQVRYEQYF.